The clone carrying this TCR beta chain was counted only a few times. The sample originates from a study of Graves' ophthalmopathy and Graves' hyperthyroidism. Investigators amplified TCR beta CDR3 regions from RNA transcripts. HTBI primers were employed in first-round RT-PCR, then a second-round multiplex PCR followed. TCRdb independently ran MiXCR on the multiplex PCR reads; one entry per CDR3 protein. In the table there are roughly 700,000 distinct CDR3 sequences, 40% of which are singletons. The CDR3 is 16 amino acids. Per the germline V gene, CDR1 is SGHAT and CDR2 is FQNNGV. Trimming removed 1 base from V and 2 bases from J, with 15 bases in between.

Sequencing used peripheral blood. This rearrangement joins TRBV11-2 to TRBJ2-7; D unresolved. The TCR was taken from an adult man with Graves' ophthalmopathy. DNA of the CDR3: TGTGCCAGCAGCTTAGGCCGGCATGAAATTGCCTACGAGCAGTACTTC. This codes for CASSLGRHEIAYEQYF.